This T cell receptor beta chain emerged from a study of blood T cell repertoires in COVID-19. The wider study: T cells, B-cell-depleted T cells, or PBMCs provided the cDNA or gDNA that served as material.

Germline CDR1 SGHVS, CDR2 FQNEAQ. This CDR3 spans 16 amino acids. V shed 2 bases and J 5 bases; nucleotides not matched to a gene: 11. Authors' data handling: Estimation of nucleated cell counts was performed using reference gene primer amplification. Assay used: immunoSEQ multiplex PCR; TCRdb lists only in-frame clones, some missing. V and J calls plus clone size are reproduced from that table; the DNA served to infer D and trimming. Of about 83,000 clones listed, 87% were seen once; the top ten hold 2.5% to 3.5%. The sample taken for sequencing was peripheral blood. This TCR came from a woman between 45 and 65 years old with active or convalescent COVID-19. The chain joins TRBV7-8 to TRBJ2-7, with TRBD1 matching over 8 bases. Here the CDR3 reads CASSLNSGQAINEQYF. Written as DNA, the CDR3 is TGTGCCAGCAGCTTAAACTCGGGACAGGCTATAAACGAGCAGTACTTC. The full variable domain, with the rest looked up from reference TRBV7-8 and TRBJ2-7, is GAGVSQSPRYKVAKRGQDVALRCDPISGHVSLFWYQQALGQGPEFLTYFQNEAQLDKSGLPSDRFFAERPEGSVSTLKIQRTQQEDSAVYLCASSLNSGQAINEQYFGPGTRLTVT.